This T cell receptor (beta chain) was sequenced in a study of blood T cell repertoires in COVID-19. Overall study: Sites in the United States, Italy and Spain provided acute and convalescent COVID-19 samples. The cDNA or gDNA used as material had been derived from T cells, B-cell-depleted T cells, or PBMCs.

Original processing methods: How many nucleated cells were present was estimated from reference gene primer amplification. The method was immunoSEQ multiplex PCR; TCRdb's version includes in-frame clones alone and lacks a portion of them. V, J and clone size are those of that table, while D and trimming were read from the DNA. The sample carries under 250,000 clones, around nine tenths recorded once. Germline V gene sequence: CDR1 SEHNR, CDR2 FQNEAQ (reference sequence). The CDR3 runs to 15 residues. Unmatched junction bases numbered 9, after V lost 5 bases and J lost 2 bases. Sequenced: peripheral blood. This chain joins TRBV7-9 and TRBJ2-7, with 7 bases identical to TRBD1. The receptor was isolated from a woman aged 70-85 years with active or convalescent COVID-19. The CDR3 sequence is CASSLPGTVPYEQYF. The CDR3 nucleotides read TGTGCCAGCAGCCTACCCGGGACAGTTCCCTACGAGCAGTACTTC.